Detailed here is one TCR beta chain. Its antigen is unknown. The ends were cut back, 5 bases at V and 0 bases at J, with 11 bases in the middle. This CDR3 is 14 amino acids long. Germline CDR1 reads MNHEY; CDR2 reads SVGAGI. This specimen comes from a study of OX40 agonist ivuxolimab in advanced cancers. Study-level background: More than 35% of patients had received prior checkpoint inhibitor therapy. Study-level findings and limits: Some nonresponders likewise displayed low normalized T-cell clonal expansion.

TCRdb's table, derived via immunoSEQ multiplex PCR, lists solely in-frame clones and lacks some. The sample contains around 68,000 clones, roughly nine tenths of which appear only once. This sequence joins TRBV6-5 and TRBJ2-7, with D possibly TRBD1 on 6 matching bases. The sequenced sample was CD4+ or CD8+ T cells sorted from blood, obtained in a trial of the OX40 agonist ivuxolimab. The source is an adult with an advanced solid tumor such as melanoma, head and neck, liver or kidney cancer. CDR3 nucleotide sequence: TGTGCCAGCAGTATACAGGGCCCCTCCTACGAGCAGTACTTC. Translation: CASSIQGPSYEQYF.